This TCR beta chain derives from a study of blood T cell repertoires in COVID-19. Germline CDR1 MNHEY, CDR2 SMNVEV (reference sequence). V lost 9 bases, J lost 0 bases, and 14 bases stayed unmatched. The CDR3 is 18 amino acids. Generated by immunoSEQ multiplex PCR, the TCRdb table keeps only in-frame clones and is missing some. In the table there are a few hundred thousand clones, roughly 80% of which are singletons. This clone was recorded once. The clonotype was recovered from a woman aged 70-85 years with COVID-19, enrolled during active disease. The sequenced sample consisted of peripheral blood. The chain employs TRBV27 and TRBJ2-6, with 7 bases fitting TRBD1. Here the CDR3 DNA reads TGTGCCAGTCCCTATAGACAGGGAGCTTACTCTGGGGCCAACGTCCTGACTTTC. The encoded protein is CASPYRQGAYSGANVLTF.